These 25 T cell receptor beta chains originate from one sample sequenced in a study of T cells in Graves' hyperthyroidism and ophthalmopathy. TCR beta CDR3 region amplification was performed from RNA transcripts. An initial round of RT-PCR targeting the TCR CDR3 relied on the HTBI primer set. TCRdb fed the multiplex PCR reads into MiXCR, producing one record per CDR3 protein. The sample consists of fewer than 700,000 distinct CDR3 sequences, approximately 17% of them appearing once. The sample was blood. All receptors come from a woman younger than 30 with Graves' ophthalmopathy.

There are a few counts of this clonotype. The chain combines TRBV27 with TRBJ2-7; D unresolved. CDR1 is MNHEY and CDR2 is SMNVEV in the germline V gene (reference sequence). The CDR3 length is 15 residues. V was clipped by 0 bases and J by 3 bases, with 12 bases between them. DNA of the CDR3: TGTGCCAGCAGTTTATCGGGGTCTCCTTTCTACGAGCAGTACTTC. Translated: CASSLSGSPFYEQYF.

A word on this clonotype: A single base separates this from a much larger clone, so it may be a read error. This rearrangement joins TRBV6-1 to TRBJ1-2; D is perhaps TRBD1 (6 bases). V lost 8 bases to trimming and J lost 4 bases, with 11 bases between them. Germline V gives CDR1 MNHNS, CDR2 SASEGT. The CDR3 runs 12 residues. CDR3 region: CASGRGAYGYTF. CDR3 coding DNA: TGTGCCAGCGGACGGGGGGCCTATGGCTACACCTTC.

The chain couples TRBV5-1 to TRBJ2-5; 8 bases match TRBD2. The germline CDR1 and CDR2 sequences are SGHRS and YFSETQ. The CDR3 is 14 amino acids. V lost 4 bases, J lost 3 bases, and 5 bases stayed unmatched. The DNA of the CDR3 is TGCGCCAGCAGCCCGGGACTAGAAAAAGAGACCCAGTACTTC. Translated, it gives CASSPGLEKETQYF.

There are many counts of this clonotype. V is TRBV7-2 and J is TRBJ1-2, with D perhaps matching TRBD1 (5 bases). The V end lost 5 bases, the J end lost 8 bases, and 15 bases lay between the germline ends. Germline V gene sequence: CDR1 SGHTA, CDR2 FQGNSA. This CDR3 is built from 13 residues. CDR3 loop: CASSLRLGEGYTF. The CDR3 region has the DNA TGTGCCAGCAGCCTGAGATTAGGGGAGGGCTACACCTTC.

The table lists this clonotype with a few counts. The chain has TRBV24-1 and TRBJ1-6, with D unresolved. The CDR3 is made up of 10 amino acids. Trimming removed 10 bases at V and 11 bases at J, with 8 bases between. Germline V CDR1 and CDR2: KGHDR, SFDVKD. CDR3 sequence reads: CATFLAPLHF. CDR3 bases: TGTGCCACTTTTTTAGCACCCCTCCACTTT.

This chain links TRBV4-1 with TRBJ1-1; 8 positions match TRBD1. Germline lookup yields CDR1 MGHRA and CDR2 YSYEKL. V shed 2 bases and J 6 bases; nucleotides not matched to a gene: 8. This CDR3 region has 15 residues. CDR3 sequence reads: CASSQRGRGLPEAFF. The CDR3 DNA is TGCGCCAGCAGCCAAAGAGGCAGGGGGCTCCCTGAAGCTTTCTTT.

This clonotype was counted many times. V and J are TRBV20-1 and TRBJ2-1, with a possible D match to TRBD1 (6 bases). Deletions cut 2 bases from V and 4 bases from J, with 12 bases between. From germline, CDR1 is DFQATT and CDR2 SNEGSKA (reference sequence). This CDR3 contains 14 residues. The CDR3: CSARLDRAYNEQFF. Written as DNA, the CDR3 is TGCAGTGCTAGACTGGACAGAGCTTACAATGAGCAGTTCTTC.

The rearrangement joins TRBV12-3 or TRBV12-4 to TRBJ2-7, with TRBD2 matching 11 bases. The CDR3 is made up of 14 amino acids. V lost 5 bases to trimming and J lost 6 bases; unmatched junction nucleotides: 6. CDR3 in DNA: TGTGCCAGCAGTCCCGGACTAGCGGGTTCCGAGCAGTACTTC. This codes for CASSPGLAGSEQYF.

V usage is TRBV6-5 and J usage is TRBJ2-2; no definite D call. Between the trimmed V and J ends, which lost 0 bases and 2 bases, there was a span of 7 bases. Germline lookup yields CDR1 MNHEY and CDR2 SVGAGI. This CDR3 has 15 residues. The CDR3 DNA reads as TGTGCCAGCAGTTACTCGTCGGTTAACACCGGGGAGCTGTTTTTT. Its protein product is CASSYSSVNTGELFF.

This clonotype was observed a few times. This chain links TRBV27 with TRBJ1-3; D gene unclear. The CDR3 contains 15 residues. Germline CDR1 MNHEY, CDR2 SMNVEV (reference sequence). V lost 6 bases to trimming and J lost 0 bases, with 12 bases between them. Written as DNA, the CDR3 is TGTGCCAGCAGCTCAAGATCGAACTCTGGAAACACCATATATTTT. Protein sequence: CASSSRSNSGNTIYF.

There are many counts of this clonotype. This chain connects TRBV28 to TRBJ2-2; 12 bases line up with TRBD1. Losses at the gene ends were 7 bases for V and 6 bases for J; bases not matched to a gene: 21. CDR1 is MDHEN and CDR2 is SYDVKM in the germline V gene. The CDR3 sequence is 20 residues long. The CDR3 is CASITLQKMPGQGAPGELFF. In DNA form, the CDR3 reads TGTGCCAGCATTACGCTGCAGAAAATGCCGGGACAGGGGGCTCCCGGGGAGCTGTTTTTT.

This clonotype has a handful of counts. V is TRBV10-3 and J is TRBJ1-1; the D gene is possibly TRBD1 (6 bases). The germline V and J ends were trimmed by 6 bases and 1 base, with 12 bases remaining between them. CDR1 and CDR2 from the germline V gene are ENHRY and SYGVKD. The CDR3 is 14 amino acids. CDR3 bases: TGTGCCATCAGGGGGAGGACAGAGAACACTGAAGCTTTCTTT. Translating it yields CAIRGRTENTEAFF.

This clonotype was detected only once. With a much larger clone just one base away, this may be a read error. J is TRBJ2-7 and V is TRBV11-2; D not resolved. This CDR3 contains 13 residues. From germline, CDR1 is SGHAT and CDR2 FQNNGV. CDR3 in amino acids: CASSLVLTSERYF. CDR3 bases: TGTGCCAGCAGCTTAGTCTTAACTTCCGAGCGGTACTTC.

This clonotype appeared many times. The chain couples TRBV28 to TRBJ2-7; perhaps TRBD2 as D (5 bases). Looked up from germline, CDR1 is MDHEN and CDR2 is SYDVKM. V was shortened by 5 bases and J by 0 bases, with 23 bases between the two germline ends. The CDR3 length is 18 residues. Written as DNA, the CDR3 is TGTGCCAGCAGTAACACGGAGGAGGCTTCAACAATCTCCTACGAGCAGTACTTC. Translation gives CASSNTEEASTISYEQYF.

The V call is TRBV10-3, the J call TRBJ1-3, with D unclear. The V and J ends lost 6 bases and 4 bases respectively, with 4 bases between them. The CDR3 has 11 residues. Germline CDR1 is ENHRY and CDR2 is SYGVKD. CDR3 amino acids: CAISQGNTIYF. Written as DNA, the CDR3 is TGTGCCATCAGCCAGGGAAACACCATATATTTT.

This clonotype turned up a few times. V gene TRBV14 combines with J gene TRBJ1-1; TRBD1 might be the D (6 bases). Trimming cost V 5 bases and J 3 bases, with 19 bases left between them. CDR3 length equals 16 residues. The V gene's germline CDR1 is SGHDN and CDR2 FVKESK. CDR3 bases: TGTGCCAGCAGCTCCAGCCTTCAGGGGAGAGACACTGAAGCTTTCTTT. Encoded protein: CASSSSLQGRDTEAFF.

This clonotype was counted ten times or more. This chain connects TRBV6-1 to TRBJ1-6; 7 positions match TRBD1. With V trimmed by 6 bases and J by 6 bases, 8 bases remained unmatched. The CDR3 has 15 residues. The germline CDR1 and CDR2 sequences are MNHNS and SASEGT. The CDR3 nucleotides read TGTGCCAGCAGAAAGGGACAGTCATTTAATTCACCCCTCCACTTT. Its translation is CASRKGQSFNSPLHF.

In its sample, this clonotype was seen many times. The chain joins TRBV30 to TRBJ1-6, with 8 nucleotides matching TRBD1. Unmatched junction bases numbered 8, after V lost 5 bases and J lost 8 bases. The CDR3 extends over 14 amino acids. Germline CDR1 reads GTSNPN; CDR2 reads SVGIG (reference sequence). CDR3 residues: CAWRQGTEYSPLHF. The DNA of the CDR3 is TGTGCCTGGCGACAGGGGACCGAGTATTCACCCCTCCACTTT.

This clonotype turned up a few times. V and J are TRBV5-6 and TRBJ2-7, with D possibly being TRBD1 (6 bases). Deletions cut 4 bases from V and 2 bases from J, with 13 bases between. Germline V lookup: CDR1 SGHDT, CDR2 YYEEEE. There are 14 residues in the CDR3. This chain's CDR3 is CASSLQGAPYEQYF. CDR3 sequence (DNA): TGTGCCAGCAGCCTACAGGGTGCGCCCTACGAGCAGTACTTC.

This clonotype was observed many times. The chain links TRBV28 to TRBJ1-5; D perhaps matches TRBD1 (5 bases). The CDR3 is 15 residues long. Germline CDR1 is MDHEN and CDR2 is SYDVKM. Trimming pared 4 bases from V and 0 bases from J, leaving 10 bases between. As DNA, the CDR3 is TGTGCCAGCAGTTCAGCGGGACTTAGCAATCAGCCCCAGCATTTT. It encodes CASSSAGLSNQPQHF.

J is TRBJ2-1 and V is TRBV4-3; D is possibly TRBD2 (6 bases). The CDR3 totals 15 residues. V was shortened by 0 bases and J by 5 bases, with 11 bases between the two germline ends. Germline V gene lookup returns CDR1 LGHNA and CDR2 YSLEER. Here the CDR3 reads CASSQDPREHNEQFF. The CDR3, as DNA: TGCGCCAGCAGCCAAGATCCCCGGGAGCACAATGAGCAGTTCTTC.

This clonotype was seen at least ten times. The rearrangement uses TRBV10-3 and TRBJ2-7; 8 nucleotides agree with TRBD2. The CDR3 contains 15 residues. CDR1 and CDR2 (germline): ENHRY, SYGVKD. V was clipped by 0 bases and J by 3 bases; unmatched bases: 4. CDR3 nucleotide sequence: TGTGCCATCAGTGAGTCGGCTAGCGGGCTCTACGAGCAGTACTTC. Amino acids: CAISESASGLYEQYF.

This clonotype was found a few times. CDR3 in DNA: TGTGCCAGCAGCTTAAGTCAGCGGTCGACAGGGGCCGTCTATGGCTACACCTTC. It codes for CASSLSQRSTGAVYGYTF. This chain connects TRBV7-9 to TRBJ1-2; the match to TRBD1 covers 8 bases. This CDR3 region has 18 residues. V trimming: 2 bases; J trimming: 4 bases; junction bases outside the gene matches: 15. Germline V gives CDR1 SEHNR, CDR2 FQNEAQ (reference sequence).

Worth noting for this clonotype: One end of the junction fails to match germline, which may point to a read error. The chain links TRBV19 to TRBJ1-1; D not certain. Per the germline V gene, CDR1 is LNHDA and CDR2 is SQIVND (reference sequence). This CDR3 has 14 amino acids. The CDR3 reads CASQSGQLNAEAFF. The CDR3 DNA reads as TGTGCCAGCCAAAGCGGGCAGTTGAACGCTGAAGCTTTCTTT.

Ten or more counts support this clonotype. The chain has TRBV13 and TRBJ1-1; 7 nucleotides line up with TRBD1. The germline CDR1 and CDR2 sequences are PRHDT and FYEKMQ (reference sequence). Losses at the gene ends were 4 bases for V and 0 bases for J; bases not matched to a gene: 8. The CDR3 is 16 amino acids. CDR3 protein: CASSSTEQGLNTEAFF. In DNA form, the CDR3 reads TGTGCCAGCAGCTCCACTGAACAGGGGTTGAACACTGAAGCTTTCTTT.